Following are 29 T cell receptor beta chains from one sample sequenced in a study of tumor-infiltrating lymphocytes in primary liver carcinoma. The input was approximately 0.45 ug total RNA; TCR beta cDNA was made from it with a constant-region primer. Employing slightly modified ARM-PCR, three nested multiplex PCR rounds were run, and these gave rise to the TCR beta libraries. Researchers ran the first two PCR rounds for ten to eleven cycles each with TRBV1-TRBV30 forward primers and a C-beta reverse primer. TCRdb reprocessed the multiplex PCR reads with MiXCR, giving one entry per CDR3 protein. The repertoire includes approximately 300,000 distinct CDR3 sequences, approximately 60% of them detected once, and roughly 10% sits in the top ten. In addition to blood RNA drawn from unsorted whole blood, germline DNA was extracted. The specimen was peripheral blood. The receptor source for this set is a man in his forties or fifties with primary liver carcinoma and hepatitis B virus infection.

For this clonotype: With a much larger clone just one base away, this may be a read error. V gene TRBV6-1 combines with J gene TRBJ2-5; TRBD1 agrees at 8 bases. The CDR3 length is 16 residues. The germline gives CDR1 MNHNS, CDR2 SASEGT. The CDR3 reads CASSVFAGGREETRYF. The CDR3, as DNA: TGTGCCAGCAGTGTCTTCGCAGGGGGCAGAGAAGAGACCCGGTACTTC.

This clonotype was detected only a few times. The chain recombines TRBV6-2 or TRBV6-3 with TRBJ2-3, with D perhaps matching TRBD2 (6 bases). This CDR3 contains 16 residues. CDR1 is MNHEY, CDR2 SVGEGT, per germline. V shed 5 bases and J shed 0 bases, with 15 bases lying between them. CDR3 residues: CASSETSTPSTDTQYF. In DNA, the CDR3 is TGTGCCAGCAGTGAAACTAGCACCCCTAGCACAGATACGCAGTATTTT.

This clonotype has ten or more counts. V and J are TRBV10-3 and TRBJ2-3; 9 bases map to TRBD2. Germline lookup yields CDR1 ENHRY and CDR2 SYGVKD. The CDR3 has 13 residues. The V segment lost 8 bases and the J segment 1 base; nucleotides outside the gene matches: 1. The CDR3, as DNA: TGTGCCATCCGGACTAGCGGCACAGATACGCAGTATTTT. Translated: CAIRTSGTDTQYF.

The CDR3 DNA reads as TGCAGCGTTGCCGGGGGCTGGAGCATAAACACTGAAGCTTTCTTT. As protein: CSVAGGWSINTEAFF. V and J are TRBV29-1 and TRBJ1-1, with D maybe TRBD1 (6 bases). This CDR3 comprises 15 residues. Germline V lookup: CDR1 SQVTM, CDR2 ANQGSEA. Between the trimmed V and J ends, which lost 4 bases and 2 bases, there was a span of 17 bases.

Details on this clonotype: Since the CDR3 does not end with the conserved phenylalanine or tryptophan, this likely comes from a read error. J is TRBJ2-2 and V is TRBV28; 7 bases fit TRBD1. V shed 1 base, J shed 3 bases, and the junction held 5 bases outside the gene matches. The CDR3 is made up of 16 amino acids. Germline CDR1 and CDR2: MDHEN and SYDVKM. The CDR3 reads CASSLSAQGDTGELFS. Here the CDR3 DNA reads TGTGCCAGCAGTTTATCGGCCCAGGGGGACACCGGGGAGCTGTTTTCT.

This clonotype was counted a few times. This chain links TRBV2 with TRBJ1-1; D is undetermined. V was clipped by 8 bases and J by 5 bases, with 15 bases between them. The CDR3 has 13 amino acids. Germline CDR1 is SNHLY and CDR2 is FYNNEI. The CDR3 region has the DNA TGTGCCAGCCGTCCGGACTGGAGGACTGAAGCTTTCTTT. Translating gives CASRPDWRTEAFF. Filled out from reference TRBV2 and TRBJ1-1, the complete variable domain reads EPEVTQTPSHQVTQMGQEVILRCVPISNHLYFYWYRQILGQKVEFLVSFYNNEISEKSEIFDDQFSVERPDGSNFTLKIRSTKLEDSAMYFCASRPDWRTEAFFGQGTRLTVV.

In the case of this clonotype: One end of the junction does not line up with germline, which may come from a read error. The rearrangement joins TRBV5-4 to TRBJ2-3; no definite D call. Germline values: CDR1 SGHNT, CDR2 YYREEE (reference sequence). CDR3 length: 13 residues. CDR3 nucleotide sequence: TGTGTCAGCAGCTTTTTTGCGTCAGATACGCAGTATTTT. It encodes CVSSFFASDTQYF.

Turning to this clonotype: This may be a read error, as it is one base from a much larger clone. The V and J genes are TRBV29-1 and TRBJ2-2; D tentatively fits TRBD1 or TRBD2 (5 bases each). CDR1 SQVTM and CDR2 ANQGSEA come from the germline V gene. The CDR3 runs to 13 residues. V dropped 4 bases and J dropped 7 bases, with 13 bases sitting between them. CDR3 loop: CSVGEMRGGELFF. The CDR3 nucleotides are TGCAGCGTTGGGGAGATGAGGGGCGGGGAGCTGTTTTTT.

This clonotype was seen ten or more times. The V gene is TRBV12-3 or TRBV12-4, the J gene TRBJ2-7; D is unclear. V was cut by 2 bases and J by 6 bases, with 5 bases left in between. The CDR3 spans 11 residues. The CDR3 here is CASSLSSEQYF. The CDR3, as DNA: TGTGCCAGCAGTTTAAGCTCCGAGCAGTACTTC.

The genes are TRBV10-3 and TRBJ2-7; possibly TRBD2 for D (6 bases). Germline values: CDR1 ENHRY, CDR2 SYGVKD. The CDR3 has 14 residues. V was pared by 9 bases and J by 5 bases, with 20 bases between. CDR3 coding DNA: TGTGCCATTAGTCCGCGGGATGGGCCTAACGAGCAGTACTTC. Its protein product is CAISPRDGPNEQYF.

Concerning this clonotype: A much larger clone lies one base from this, so it may be a read error. This rearrangement joins TRBV4-1 to TRBJ2-2, with 7 bases fitting TRBD2. The germline V gene has CDR1 MGHRA and CDR2 YSYEKL. V shed 6 bases, J shed 5 bases, and the junction held 6 bases outside the gene matches. CDR3 length equals 14 residues. The CDR3 sequence: CASRRRGGTGELFF. The CDR3 coding sequence is TGCGCCAGCAGAAGACGGGGAGGGACCGGGGAGCTGTTTTTT.

On this clonotype: A much larger clone is a single base away; this may be a read error. This chain joins TRBV11-2 and TRBJ2-1; D might be TRBD2 (6 bases). Germline assignment: CDR1 SGHAT and CDR2 FQNNGV. The CDR3 sequence is 15 residues long. The CDR3 loop is CTSSPATGENNEQFF. DNA of the CDR3: TGTACCAGCAGCCCAGCGACGGGGGAAAACAATGAGCAGTTCTTC.

This clonotype has at least ten counts. V gene TRBV6-5 combines with J gene TRBJ2-4, with D perhaps TRBD2 (6 bases). This CDR3 region has 15 residues. Germline assignment: CDR1 MNHEY and CDR2 SVGAGI. With 6 bases removed from V and 0 bases from J, the gap between germline ends came to 12 bases. CDR3 sequence reads: CASRPTGVAKNIQYF. The CDR3 DNA follows: TGTGCCAGCAGGCCTACGGGGGTAGCCAAAAACATTCAGTACTTC.

This sequence joins TRBV5-6 and TRBJ2-1; 14 bases are shared with TRBD2. V lost 6 bases and J lost 13; bases outside the gene matches: 18. Looked up from germline, CDR1 is SGHDT and CDR2 is YYEEEE. CDR3 size: 17 residues. CDR3 region: CASTSGPGLAGESGQFF. DNA of the CDR3: TGTGCCAGCACCTCTGGACCGGGACTAGCGGGAGAATCCGGACAGTTCTTC.

This rearrangement joins TRBV21-1 to TRBJ2-1. TRBV21-1 is deemed a pseudogene. This CDR3 contains 17 residues. The CDR3 loop reads CASSRQGFLSRGNQQFF. The CDR3 DNA reads as TGTGCCAGCAGCCGCCAAGGGTTTCTTTCACGGGGCAATCAGCAGTTCTTC.

The CDR3 DNA reads as TGTGCCAGCAGCCCAACGACAGGAGACCTCTACGAGCAGTACTTC. Translating gives CASSPTTGDLYEQYF. The rearrangement links TRBV5-6 to TRBJ2-7, with TRBD1 as a possible D gene (6 bases). Germline loops: CDR1 SGHDT, CDR2 YYEEEE. The length of the CDR3 is 15 residues. V was clipped by 4 bases and J by 3 bases, with 17 bases between them.

To note about this clonotype: This may stem from a read error, because a much larger clone lies one nucleotide away. This CDR3 reads CASSQKLAESFEQYF. DNA of the CDR3: TGCGCCAGCAGCCAAAAACTAGCGGAATCCTTCGAGCAGTACTTC. The J gene is TRBJ2-7, the V gene TRBV4-1, with 8 bases matching TRBD2. The CDR3 is made up of 15 amino acids. Germline lookup yields CDR1 MGHRA and CDR2 YSYEKL.

This clonotype was seen at least ten times. This sequence joins TRBV11-2 and TRBJ2-5; no clear D. Trimming removed 1 base from V and 0 bases from J, with 9 bases in between. The CDR3 extends over 15 amino acids. Germline V gives CDR1 SGHAT, CDR2 FQNNGV. CDR3 residues: CASSLGYRDQETQYF. The CDR3 DNA reads TGTGCCAGCAGCTTAGGGTACCGGGACCAAGAGACCCAGTACTTC.

The rearrangement joins TRBV12-3 or TRBV12-4 to TRBJ2-5; 7 bases agree with TRBD2. The V gene end was trimmed by 8 bases and the J gene end by 5 bases; junction bases not matched to a gene: 11. The CDR3 is 14 residues long. The CDR3 nucleotides are TGTGCCAGCGGGAGGGGTCTAAACTGGGAGACCCAGTACTTC. Translation: CASGRGLNWETQYF.

There are a few counts of this clonotype. The chain combines TRBV11-2 with TRBJ2-1; D ambiguous. The CDR3 totals 13 residues. Germline CDR1 reads SGHAT; CDR2 reads FQNNGV. The V end lost 7 bases, the J end lost 6 bases, and 13 bases lay between the germline ends. The CDR3 here is CASTSELFNEQFF. Written as DNA, the CDR3 is TGTGCCAGCACCTCAGAATTATTCAATGAGCAGTTCTTC.

In the case of this clonotype: A much larger clone lies a single base off, so this may be a read error. The gene calls are TRBV5-4 and TRBJ2-6; D not resolved. The CDR3 is made up of 16 amino acids. Looked up from germline, CDR1 is SGHNT and CDR2 is YYREEE (reference sequence). The CDR3 reads CARSFRQVSGANVLTF. The CDR3 nucleotides are TGTGCCAGAAGCTTTCGTCAGGTTTCTGGGGCCAACGTCCTGACTTTC. Combining the CDR3 with reference TRBV5-4 and TRBJ2-6 gives the whole variable domain ETGVTQSPTHLIKTRGQQVTLRCSSQSGHNTVSWYQQALGQGPQFIFQYYREEENGRGNFPPRFSGLQFPNYSSELNVNALELDDSALYLCARSFRQVSGANVLTFGAGSRLTVL.

The V call is TRBV6-5, the J call TRBJ1-5; D is ambiguous. The CDR3 extends over 13 amino acids. Trimming removed 9 bases at V and 11 bases at J, with 20 bases between. Germline loops: CDR1 MNHEY, CDR2 SVGAGI. CDR3 coding DNA: TGTGCCAGTAGCCAAATCCTTTCCGGGGCCCAGCATTTT. Residues: CASSQILSGAQHF.

The table lists this clonotype with many counts. The CDR3 reads CASSQDGQELNEQFF. The CDR3 DNA sequence: TGCGCCAGCAGCCAAGATGGTCAGGAGCTTAATGAGCAGTTCTTC. The gene calls are TRBV4-3 and TRBJ2-1, with unresolved D. There are 15 residues in the CDR3. V lost 0 bases, J lost 7 bases, and 13 bases lay in between. The V gene's germline CDR1 is LGHNA and CDR2 YSLEER.

Concerning this clonotype: This could be a read error, since a much larger clone is one nucleotide away. Since no conserved phenylalanine or tryptophan closes the CDR3, a read error is the likely cause. V usage is TRBV6-6 and J usage is TRBJ1-1; tentatively, D is TRBD1 (5 bases). The V end was cut by 6 bases, the J end by 5 bases, with 16 bases between. The CDR3 spans 14 residues. Germline V gene data show CDR1 as MNHNY and CDR2 as SVGAGI (reference sequence). CDR3 residues: CASRLGGDRTEAFY. The CDR3 coding sequence is TGTGCCAGCAGGTTGGGTGGGGACCGAACTGAAGCTTTCTAT.

Comments on this clonotype: Because it lacks the conserved phenylalanine or tryptophan at the end, this CDR3 is likely a read error. The limits of the CDR3 on the DNA are not certain, so only TCRdb's listed CDR3 is given. The chain recombines TRBV29-1 with TRBJ1-2. In germline, CDR1 is SQVTM, CDR2 ANQGSEA. With termini counted, the CDR3 has 14 amino acids. CDR3 residues: CSVDGPSDGYGCIY.

This clonotype was seen only once. At one of its ends the junction is not consistent with the germline gene, which may arise from a read error. The chain employs TRBV6-5 and TRBJ2-1; TRBD2 matches at 7 bases. Germline V lookup: CDR1 MNHEY, CDR2 SVGAGI. This CDR3 comprises 16 residues. CDR3 DNA: TGTGCCAGCAGTTATCTAACGGGAGGCTCCTACAATAAGCAGTTCTTC. As protein: CASSYLTGGSYNKQFF.

As to this clonotype: Mismatch with germline at one junction end may stem from a read error. The chain combines TRBV11-2 with TRBJ1-2, with 7 bases lining up with TRBD1. Germline loops: CDR1 SGHAT, CDR2 FQNNGV. CDR3 length: 15 residues. The CDR3 sequence is CASNSPDRVVYGYTF. The CDR3, as DNA: TGTGCCAGCAACTCCCCAGACAGGGTCGTATATGGTTACACCTTC.

This clonotype came up once. One end of the junction varies from germline; a read error may be responsible. V usage is TRBV11-2 and J usage is TRBJ2-1; D remains ambiguous. The CDR3 runs 13 residues. The V gene's germline CDR1 is SGHAT and CDR2 FQNNGV. The CDR3 DNA is TGTGCTAGCAGCTTAGCAACTGGCGATGAGCAGTTCTTC. It specifies CASSLATGDEQFF.

This clonotype was observed once. The rearrangement uses TRBV12-5 and TRBJ2-1; TRBD2 matches at 8 bases. The CDR3 totals 16 residues. Germline lookup yields CDR1 LGHNT and CDR2 FRNRAP. Trimming took 5 bases from V and 8 from J; bases not matched to a gene: 14. The chain's CDR3 is CASGPDLAGCADEQFF. The CDR3 DNA reads as TGTGCTAGTGGTCCTGACTTAGCGGGATGCGCGGATGAGCAGTTCTTC. Based on the CDR3 plus reference TRBV12-5 and TRBJ2-1, the full variable domain is DARVTQTPRHKVTEMGQEVTMRCQPILGHNTVFWYRQTMMQGLELLAYFRNRAPLDDSGMPKDRFSAEMPDATLATLKIQPSEPRDSAVYFCASGPDLAGCADEQFFGPGTRLTVL.